The 7 T cell receptor beta chains listed next were all sequenced from one sample in a study of blood T cell repertoires in COVID-19. Generated by immunoSEQ multiplex PCR, the TCRdb table keeps only in-frame clones and is missing some. The sample holds tens of thousands of clones, approximately 78% seen once. The specimen was peripheral blood. The receptors were sampled from a human donor with acute or convalescent COVID-19. The donor label of this sample is uncertain.

This clone has only one observation. The chain combines TRBV4-1 with TRBJ1-1; D is uncertain. This CDR3 has 14 amino acids. Germline assignment: CDR1 MGHRA and CDR2 YSYEKL. Between the trimmed V and J ends, which lost 1 base and 0 bases, there was a span of 6 bases. This CDR3 reads CASSQVPLNTEAFF. The CDR3 nucleotides read TGCGCCAGCAGCCAAGTTCCTCTGAACACTGAAGCTTTCTTT.

The rearrangement links TRBV5-3 to TRBJ2-1, with 16 bases matching TRBD2. TRBV5-3 is recorded as an ORF, its role being uncertain. Trimming at V came to 7 bases and at J to 5 bases, leaving 15 bases not matched to a gene. This CDR3 has 19 amino acids. The CDR3 loop reads CARLTGTSGRARKNNEQFF. The CDR3 DNA is TGTGCCAGACTAACCGGGACTAGCGGGAGGGCCCGAAAAAACAATGAGCAGTTCTTC.

This clone showed up just a few times. The chain links TRBV24-1 to TRBJ2-3; D perhaps matches TRBD2 (7 bases). The V gene's germline CDR1 is KGHDR and CDR2 SFDVKD. This CDR3 has 13 amino acids. V was trimmed by 9 bases and J by 2 bases, leaving 11 bases between them. CDR3 amino acids: CATEGGDTDTQYF. The CDR3 DNA sequence: TGTGCCACCGAGGGGGGGGACACAGATACGCAGTATTTT.

A remark on this clone: The junction departs from the called germline gene at one end, perhaps through a read error. This chain connects TRBV9 to TRBJ2-3; D not certain. This CDR3 spans 13 amino acids. Germline V CDR1 and CDR2: SGDLS, YYNGEE. CDR3 nucleotides: TGTGCCAGCAGCGTAGGAAACACATATACGCAGTATTTT. It codes for CASSVGNTYTQYF.

The chain combines TRBV28 with TRBJ1-1; 12 bases align to TRBD1. The germline CDR1 and CDR2 sequences are MDHEN and SYDVKM. The CDR3 spans 15 residues. V shed 5 bases and J 7 bases; nucleotides not matched to a gene: 8. The CDR3 DNA reads TGTGCCAGCAGTACGCCGGGACAGGGGGCCATTGAAGCTTTCTTT. This translates into CASSTPGQGAIEAFF.

The chain employs TRBV28 and TRBJ1-5; tentative D call: TRBD1 (6 bases). The CDR3 runs to 15 residues. Trimming pared 6 bases from V and 7 bases from J, leaving 19 bases between. CDR1 is MDHEN, CDR2 SYDVKM, per germline. The CDR3 loop reads CASRSLSGARQPQHF. Written as DNA, the CDR3 is TGTGCCAGCAGGTCCCTATCAGGGGCAAGGCAGCCCCAGCATTTT.

The chain links TRBV2 to TRBJ1-1; a weak D match, TRBD1 (5 bases). The CDR3 has 12 amino acids. Trimming stripped 8 bases from V and 3 bases from J, with 10 bases between. The V gene's germline CDR1 is SNHLY and CDR2 FYNNEI. CDR3 DNA sequence: TGTGCCAGCGCCAGGGAGGACACTGAAGCTTTCTTT. It specifies CASAREDTEAFF. Together with reference TRBV2 and TRBJ1-1, the CDR3 gives the full variable domain: EPEVTQTPSHQVTQMGQEVILRCVPISNHLYFYWYRQILGQKVEFLVSFYNNEISEKSEIFDDQFSVERPDGSNFTLKIRSTKLEDSAMYFCASAREDTEAFFGQGTRLTVV.